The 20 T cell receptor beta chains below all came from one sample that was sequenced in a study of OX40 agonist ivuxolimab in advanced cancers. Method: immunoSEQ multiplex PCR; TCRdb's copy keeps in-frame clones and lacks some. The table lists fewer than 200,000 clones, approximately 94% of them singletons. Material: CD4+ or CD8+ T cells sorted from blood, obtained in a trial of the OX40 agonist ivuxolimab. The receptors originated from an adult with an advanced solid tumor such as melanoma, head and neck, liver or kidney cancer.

CDR3: CASSPGQGRQETQYF. CDR3 nucleotide sequence: TGTGCCAGCAGCCCCGGACAGGGGCGGCAAGAGACCCAGTACTTC. The chain combines TRBV5-4 with TRBJ2-5, with 9 bases lining up with TRBD1. J gave up 2 bases and V 4 bases, and 6 bases lay outside the gene matches. The CDR3 contains 15 residues. From germline, CDR1 is SGHNT and CDR2 YYREEE (reference sequence).

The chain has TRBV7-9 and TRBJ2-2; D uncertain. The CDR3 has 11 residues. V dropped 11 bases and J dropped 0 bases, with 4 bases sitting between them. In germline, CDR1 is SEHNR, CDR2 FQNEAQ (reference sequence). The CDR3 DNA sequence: TGTGCCTGGTCGAACACCGGGGAGCTGTTTTTT. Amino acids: CAWSNTGELFF.

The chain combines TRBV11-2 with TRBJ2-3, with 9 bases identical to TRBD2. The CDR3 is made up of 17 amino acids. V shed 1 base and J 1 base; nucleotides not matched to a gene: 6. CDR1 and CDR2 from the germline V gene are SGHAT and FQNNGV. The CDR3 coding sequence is TGTGCCAGCAGCTTAGCTCGATGGACTAGCGGCACAGATACGCAGTATTTT. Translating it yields CASSLARWTSGTDTQYF.

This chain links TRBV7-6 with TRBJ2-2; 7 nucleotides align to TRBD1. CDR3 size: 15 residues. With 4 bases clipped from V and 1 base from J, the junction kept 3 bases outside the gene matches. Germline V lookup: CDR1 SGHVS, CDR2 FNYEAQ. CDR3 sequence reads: CASSSGTENTGELFF. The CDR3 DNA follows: TGTGCCAGCAGCTCCGGGACAGAGAACACCGGGGAGCTGTTTTTT.

CDR3 nucleotides: TGTGCCAGCAGCCCGGAGGGGTTTCGGGAGACCCAGTACTTC. It is translated as CASSPEGFRETQYF. This chain links TRBV7-2 with TRBJ2-5; D is possibly TRBD2 (6 bases). CDR3 length: 14 residues. The germline V gene has CDR1 SGHTA and CDR2 FQGNSA. The V end lost 5 bases, the J end lost 5 bases, and 15 bases lay between the germline ends.

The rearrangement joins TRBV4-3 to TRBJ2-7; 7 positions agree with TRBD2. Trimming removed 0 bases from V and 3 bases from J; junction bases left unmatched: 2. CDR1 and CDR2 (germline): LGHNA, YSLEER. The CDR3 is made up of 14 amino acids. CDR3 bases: TGCGCCAGCAGCCAAGATCCGGGGGGCTACGAGCAGTACTTC. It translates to CASSQDPGGYEQYF.

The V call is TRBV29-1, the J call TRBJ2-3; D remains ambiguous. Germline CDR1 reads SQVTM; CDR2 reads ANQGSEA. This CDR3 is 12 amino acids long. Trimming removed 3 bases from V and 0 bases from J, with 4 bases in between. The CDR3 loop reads CSVDGSTDTQYF. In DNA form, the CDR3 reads TGCAGCGTTGATGGGAGCACAGATACGCAGTATTTT.

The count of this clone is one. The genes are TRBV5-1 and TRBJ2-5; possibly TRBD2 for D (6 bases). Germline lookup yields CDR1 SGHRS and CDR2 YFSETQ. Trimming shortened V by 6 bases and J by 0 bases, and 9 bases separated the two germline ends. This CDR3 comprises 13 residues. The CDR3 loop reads CASMRDYQETQYF. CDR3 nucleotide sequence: TGCGCCAGCATGCGGGACTACCAAGAGACCCAGTACTTC.

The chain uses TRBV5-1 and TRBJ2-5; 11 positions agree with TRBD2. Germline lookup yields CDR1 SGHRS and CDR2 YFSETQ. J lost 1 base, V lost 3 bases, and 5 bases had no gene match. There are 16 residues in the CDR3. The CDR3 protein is CASSSGLAGLQETQYF. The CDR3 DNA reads TGCGCCAGCAGCTCTGGACTAGCGGGCCTCCAAGAGACCCAGTACTTC.

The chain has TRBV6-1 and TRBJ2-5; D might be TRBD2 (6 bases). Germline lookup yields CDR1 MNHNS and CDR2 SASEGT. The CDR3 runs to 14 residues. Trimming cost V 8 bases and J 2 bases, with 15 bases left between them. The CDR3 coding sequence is TGTGCCAGCGTGGGCGGGACCAAACAAGAGACCCAGTACTTC. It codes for CASVGGTKQETQYF.

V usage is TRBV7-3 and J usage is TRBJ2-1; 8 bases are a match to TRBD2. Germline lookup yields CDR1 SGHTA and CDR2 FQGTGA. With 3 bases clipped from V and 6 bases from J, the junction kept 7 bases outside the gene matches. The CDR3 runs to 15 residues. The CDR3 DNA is TGTGCCAGCAGCTTCACCCCCGGGGGGGTCAATGAGCAGTTCTTC. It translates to CASSFTPGGVNEQFF.

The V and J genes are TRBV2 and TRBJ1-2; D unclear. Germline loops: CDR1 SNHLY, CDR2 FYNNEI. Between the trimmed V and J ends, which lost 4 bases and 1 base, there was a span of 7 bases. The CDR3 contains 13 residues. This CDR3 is CASSGNRNYGYTF. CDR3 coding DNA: TGTGCCAGCAGTGGGAACCGTAACTATGGCTACACCTTC.

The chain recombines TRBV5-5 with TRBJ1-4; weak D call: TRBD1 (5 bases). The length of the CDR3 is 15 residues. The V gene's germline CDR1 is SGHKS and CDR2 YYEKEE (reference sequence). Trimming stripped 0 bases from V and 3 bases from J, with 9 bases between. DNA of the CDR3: TGTGCCAGCAGCTTGGAGGGGTCGGCTAATGAAAAACTGTTTTTT. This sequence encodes CASSLEGSANEKLFF.

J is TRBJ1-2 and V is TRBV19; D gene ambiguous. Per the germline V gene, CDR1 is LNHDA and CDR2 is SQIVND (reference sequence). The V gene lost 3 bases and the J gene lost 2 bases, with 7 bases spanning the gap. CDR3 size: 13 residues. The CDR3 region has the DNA TGTGCCAGTAGTATTAAGGGAAACTATGGCTACACCTTC. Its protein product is CASSIKGNYGYTF.

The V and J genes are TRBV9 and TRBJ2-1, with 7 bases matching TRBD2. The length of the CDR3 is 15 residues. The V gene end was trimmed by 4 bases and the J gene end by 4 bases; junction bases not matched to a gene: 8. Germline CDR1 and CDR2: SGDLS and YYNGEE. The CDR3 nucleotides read TGTGCCAGCAGCTCAGGAGCGGGGCCTTACAATGAGCAGTTCTTC. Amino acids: CASSSGAGPYNEQFF.

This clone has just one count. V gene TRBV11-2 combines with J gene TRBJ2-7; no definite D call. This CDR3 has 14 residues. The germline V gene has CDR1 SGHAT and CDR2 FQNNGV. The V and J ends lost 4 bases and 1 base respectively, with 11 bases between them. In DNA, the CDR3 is TGTGCCAGCAGCTATACCGGGCCTTCCTACGAGCAGTACTTC. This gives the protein CASSYTGPSYEQYF.

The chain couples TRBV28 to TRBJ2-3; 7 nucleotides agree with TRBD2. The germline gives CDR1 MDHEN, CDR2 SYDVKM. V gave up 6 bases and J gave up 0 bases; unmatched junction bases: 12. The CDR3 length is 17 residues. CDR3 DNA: TGTGCCAGCAGGCTCGAGGGAGCGGGGTTTAGCACAGATACGCAGTATTTT. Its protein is CASRLEGAGFSTDTQYF.

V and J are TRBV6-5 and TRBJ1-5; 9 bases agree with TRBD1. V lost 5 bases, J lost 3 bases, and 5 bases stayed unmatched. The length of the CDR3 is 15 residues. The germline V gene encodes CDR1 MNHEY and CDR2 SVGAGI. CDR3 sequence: CASSPGTGYNQPQHF. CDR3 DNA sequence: TGTGCCAGCAGTCCCGGGACAGGGTACAATCAGCCCCAGCATTTT.

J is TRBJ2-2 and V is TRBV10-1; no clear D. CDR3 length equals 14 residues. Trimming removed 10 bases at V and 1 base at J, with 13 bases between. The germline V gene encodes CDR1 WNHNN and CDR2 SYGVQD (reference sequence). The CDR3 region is CANRSTVNTGELFF. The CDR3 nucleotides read TGCGCCAACAGATCGACCGTGAACACCGGGGAGCTGTTTTTT.

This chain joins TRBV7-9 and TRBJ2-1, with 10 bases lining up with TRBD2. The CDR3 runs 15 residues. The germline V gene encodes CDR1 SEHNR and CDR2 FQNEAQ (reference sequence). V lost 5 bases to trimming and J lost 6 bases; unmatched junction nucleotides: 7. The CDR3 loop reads CASSLGLALPNEQFF. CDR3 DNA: TGTGCCAGCAGCCTGGGACTAGCGCTTCCCAATGAGCAGTTCTTC.